Sequencing of this T cell receptor beta chain was carried out in a study of blood T cell repertoires in COVID-19. Turning to the study itself: T cells, B-cell-depleted T cells, or PBMCs provided the cDNA or gDNA that served as material.

As to this clone: The sample contains more than one DNA sequence encoding this CDR3.

This CDR3 is 13 amino acids long. V lost 3 bases and J 3 bases, leaving 8 bases between the germline ends. The germline V gene encodes CDR1 KGHSH and CDR2 LQKENI. Assay used: immunoSEQ multiplex PCR; TCRdb lists only in-frame clones, some missing. Among 150,000 to 200,000 clones listed, more than 80% were seen once. The V call is TRBV18, the J call TRBJ1-2; maybe TRBD1 (5 bases). The specimen sequenced was peripheral blood. The receptor's source is a human donor in a cohort sampled during active COVID-19. This chain's CDR3 is CASSPGQDYGYTF. CDR3 DNA sequence: TGTGCCAGCTCACCGGGGCAGGACTATGGCTACACCTTC. The complete variable domain, with remaining parts taken from reference TRBV18 and TRBJ1-2, reads NAGVMQNPRHLVRRRGQEARLRCSPMKGHSHVYWYRQLPEEGLKFMVYLQKENIIDESGMPKERFSAEFPKEGPSILRIQQVVRGDSAAYFCASSPGQDYGYTFGSGTRLTVV.